These 8 T cell receptor beta chains came from one sample sequenced in a study of blood T cells in healthy people across ages. It was with a sample-barcoded 5' primer and a J-beta primer mix that a second PCR of about 6 to 12 cycles was run. TCRdb reanalysed the 5' RACE reads using MiXCR and keeps one entry per CDR3 protein. Of hundreds of thousands of distinct CDR3 sequences in the sample, around 32% were seen once. Sample: blood. The receptors stem from an elderly woman in good health.

The J gene is TRBJ2-3, the V gene TRBV9; TRBD2 matches 7 bases. The germline gives CDR1 SGDLS, CDR2 YYNGEE. This CDR3 is built from 21 residues. V was pared by 0 bases and J by 0 bases, with 19 bases of the junction left unmatched. CDR3 loop: CASSVGSSPKLAHPSTDTQYF. CDR3 DNA sequence: TGTGCCAGCAGCGTAGGTTCCTCCCCCAAACTAGCGCACCCTAGCACAGATACGCAGTATTTT.

There are many counts of this clonotype. V and J are TRBV7-2 and TRBJ2-7; 7 nucleotides agree with TRBD2. The length of the CDR3 is 15 residues. After removal of 2 bases from V and 1 base from J, the junction contained 5 bases not matched to a gene. Germline CDR1 and CDR2: SGHTA and FQGNSA. CDR3: CASSLLGGGSYEQYF. CDR3 nucleotide sequence: TGTGCCAGCAGCTTACTGGGGGGGGGATCCTACGAGCAGTACTTC.

This chain uses TRBV7-9 with TRBJ1-1, with 11 bases fitting TRBD1. CDR3 length equals 15 residues. Germline lookup yields CDR1 SEHNR and CDR2 FQNEAQ (reference sequence). Germline trimming cut 5 bases from V and 1 base from J; bases unmatched to any gene: 3. CDR3 sequence (DNA): TGTGCCAGCAGCGGACAGGGGGCCTCGAACACTGAAGCTTTCTTT. This codes for CASSGQGASNTEAFF.

The chain is built from TRBV6-1 and TRBJ2-5; TRBD2 aligns across 7 bases. The CDR3 contains 14 residues. V dropped 2 bases and J dropped 5; count of bases not matched to a gene: 5. Looked up from germline, CDR1 is MNHNS and CDR2 is SASEGT. DNA for the CDR3: TGTGCCAGCAGTGAATCCCCGCGGGGGGAGACCCAGTACTTC. Translation gives CASSESPRGETQYF.

This clonotype was seen more than once but under ten times. The chain uses TRBV6-4 and TRBJ1-1; 9 nucleotides match TRBD1. Per the germline V gene, CDR1 is MRHNA and CDR2 is SNTAGT. The junction had 10 bases not matched to a gene; V was cut back by 6 bases and J by 11 bases. The CDR3 contains 13 residues. In DNA, the CDR3 is TGTGCCAGCAGAGGAACGACAGGGGGGAGGGCTTTCTTT. Encoded protein: CASRGTTGGRAFF.

The V call is TRBV12-3 or TRBV12-4, the J call TRBJ2-2; the match to TRBD1 covers 10 bases. This CDR3 has 16 amino acids. V lost 7 bases to trimming and J lost 0 bases; unmatched junction nucleotides: 5. The CDR3 reads CASTSDRGTNTGELFF. CDR3 nucleotide sequence: TGTGCCAGCACCTCGGACAGGGGGACGAACACCGGGGAGCTGTTTTTT.

Only a few counts were recorded for this clonotype. V is TRBV24-1 and J is TRBJ1-2; D is possibly TRBD1 (5 bases). Trimming cost V 1 base and J 4 bases, with 12 bases left between them. Germline V lookup: CDR1 KGHDR, CDR2 SFDVKD. CDR3 length: 15 amino acids. The CDR3 sequence is CATSDFKTGSYGYTF. CDR3 coding DNA: TGTGCCACCAGTGATTTTAAAACAGGTTCCTATGGCTACACCTTC.

This clonotype was seen ten or more times. The rearrangement joins TRBV30 to TRBJ1-2, with a tentative D call TRBD1 (5 bases). Deletions cut 4 bases from V and 7 bases from J, with 16 bases between. The CDR3 covers 13 residues. CDR1 is GTSNPN, CDR2 SVGIG, per germline (reference sequence). The DNA for the CDR3 is TGTGCCTGGACCGGACAAACCGGCTCTGGCTACACCTTC. Translated: CAWTGQTGSGYTF.